The rows below give T cell receptor beta chains drawn from one sample of a study of T cell responses to AZD1222 COVID-19 vaccine. Measured with immunoSEQ multiplex PCR; TCRdb has only the in-frame clones, and not every one. The table includes under 8,500 clones, over 75% detected once. Specimen: peripheral blood, collected 28 days after the second AZD1222 dose. These receptors were obtained from an adult who received the AZD1222 COVID-19 vaccine. CDR3s include the opening cysteine and the closing phenylalanine or tryptophan. The D gene is left open where the match is weak. A row's size may be missing; if present it is once, few, many or a size class.

>NA|TRBJ2-3|NA|TRBV7-2
TGTGCCAGCAGCTCAGGACTACGCACAGATACGCAGTATTTT
CASSSGLRTDTQYF
>NA|TRBJ2-7|TRBD2|TRBV5-6
TGTGCCAGCAGCTTGAGGACTAGCGGGAGCGGCGGCGAGCAGTACTTC
CASSLRTSGSGGEQYF
>NA|TRBJ1-4|NA|TRBV2
TGTGCCAGCAGTGACAGCACAACTAATGAAAAACTGTTTTTT
CASSDSTTNEKLFF
>NA|TRBJ2-5|NA|TRBV7-2
TGTGCCAGCACGGGGGCCGGAGGGACCCTCCAAGAGACCCAGTACTTC
CASTGAGGTLQETQYF
>NA|TRBJ2-1|NA|TRBV5-1
TGCGCCAGCAGCTTGGTTCAGGGGGGTGCCTACAATGAGCAGTTCTTC
CASSLVQGGAYNEQFF
>NA|TRBJ1-1|NA|TRBV7-9
TGTGCCAGCAGCCCAAGCGGAAGCACTGAAGCTTTCTTT
CASSPSGSTEAFF
>few|TRBJ1-1|NA|TRBV7-3
TGTGCCAGCAGCTTAATTGGGCAGCTCACTGAAGCTTTCTTT
CASSLIGQLTEAFF
>NA|TRBJ2-7|NA|TRBV6-2/TRBV6-3
TGTGCCAGCAGTTACAGTTCGGGGAGTGAGCAGTACTTC
CASSYSSGSEQYF
>NA|TRBJ1-1|NA|TRBV4-2
TGTGCCAGCAGCCGCAAGGCGGGGAACACTGAAGCTTTCTTT
CASSRKAGNTEAFF
>NA|TRBJ2-7|NA|TRBV7-9
TGTGCCAGCAGCTTAGTTTCAGGACAGACCTACGAGCAGTACTTC
CASSLVSGQTYEQYF
>few|TRBJ2-1|NA|TRBV29-1
TGCGCGGGAAGAGTCTACAATGAGCAGTTCTTC
CAGRVYNEQFF
>NA|TRBJ2-7|TRBD2|TRBV28
TGTGCCAGCAGACGACTAGCGGATCCTTACGAGCAGTACTTC
CASRRLADPYEQYF
>NA|TRBJ2-1|TRBD1|TRBV28
TGTGCCAACCAACCGGGACAGGGGGGCAATGAGCAGTTCTTC
CANQPGQGGNEQFF
>once|TRBJ2-7|TRBD1|TRBV24-1
TGTGCCACCAGTGCGCGTACAGGGGCGGACGAGCAGTACTTC
CATSARTGADEQYF
>once|TRBJ1-1|NA|TRBV5-1
TGCGCCAGCAGCCCCGCTCATCCAGGGGTCACTGAAGCTTTCTTT
CASSPAHPGVTEAFF
>NA|TRBJ2-5|TRBD1|TRBV4-2
TGTGCCAGCAGCCAAGTTGTACAGGGGGCTCACCAAGAGACCCAGTACTTC
CASSQVVQGAHQETQYF